The 20 T cell receptor beta chains in this list originate from one sample, sequenced in a study of blood T cell repertoires in COVID-19. Libraries were prepared by immunoSEQ multiplex PCR; TCRdb keeps only in-frame clonotypes and omits some of them. The sample has roughly 250,000 clones, roughly 80% seen once. The sequenced sample was peripheral blood. The origin of the receptors is an elderly woman with acute or convalescent COVID-19.

J is TRBJ2-1 and V is TRBV7-9, with D perhaps TRBD1 (6 bases). V dropped 5 bases and J dropped 6 bases, with 20 bases sitting between them. The CDR3 totals 16 residues. The germline V gene encodes CDR1 SEHNR and CDR2 FQNEAQ (reference sequence). CDR3 protein: CASSHYLGQSVNEQFF. The CDR3 DNA sequence: TGTGCCAGCAGCCATTATCTCGGACAGAGCGTCAATGAGCAGTTCTTC.

V is TRBV28 and J is TRBJ2-1, with TRBD1 matching over 10 bases. With 9 bases clipped from V and 8 bases from J, the junction kept 7 bases outside the gene matches. Germline V gene sequence: CDR1 MDHEN, CDR2 SYDVKM. The CDR3 length is 13 residues. This CDR3 is CASTGQGGYEQFF. In nucleotides, the CDR3 is TGTGCCAGTACCGGACAGGGGGGTTATGAGCAGTTCTTC.

The chain employs TRBV3-1 (or the pseudogene TRBV3-2) and TRBJ2-5; unclear D gene. V lost 0 bases to trimming and J lost 5 bases, with 10 bases between them. The CDR3 has 14 residues. Germline V gene data show CDR1 as LGHDT and CDR2 as YNNKEL (reference sequence). CDR3: CASSQELTGETQYF. DNA for the CDR3: TGTGCCAGCAGCCAAGAACTTACCGGGGAGACCCAGTACTTC.

This clone was counted once. J is TRBJ2-5 and V is TRBV18; D may be TRBD1 (5 bases). V was pared by 2 bases and J by 1 base, with 8 bases between. Germline CDR1 and CDR2: KGHSH and LQKENI. The length of the CDR3 is 14 residues. CDR3 coding DNA: TGTGCCAGCTCACCAGACAGCTCCCAAGAGACCCAGTACTTC. Translation gives CASSPDSSQETQYF.

This sequence joins TRBV30 and TRBJ2-3; weak D call: TRBD1 (7 bases). The CDR3 is made up of 13 amino acids. V lost 4 bases and J lost 2, with 10 bases in between. Germline CDR1 and CDR2: GTSNPN and SVGIG (reference sequence). CDR3 in amino acids: CAWTGGTTDTQYF. CDR3 DNA: TGTGCCTGGACAGGGGGGACCACAGATACGCAGTATTTT.

The genes are TRBV5-6 and TRBJ2-1; 8 nucleotides agree with TRBD1. Germline V lookup: CDR1 SGHDT, CDR2 YYEEEE. The CDR3 totals 16 residues. The V gene end was trimmed by 5 bases and the J gene end by 4 bases; junction bases not matched to a gene: 11. CDR3 region: CASSRQLGQAYNEQFF. The DNA for the CDR3 is TGTGCCAGCAGTCGTCAACTGGGACAGGCATACAATGAGCAGTTCTTC.

CDR3 residues: CASSPSSGGSTDTQYF. CDR3 sequence (DNA): TGTGCCAGCAGCCCCTCTAGCGGGGGGTCCACAGATACGCAGTATTTT. The chain couples TRBV4-2 to TRBJ2-3, with 11 nucleotides matching TRBD2. J was trimmed by 2 bases and V by 4 bases; bases with no gene match: 5. Germline V gene data show CDR1 as LGHNA and CDR2 as YNFKEQ. CDR3 length: 16 residues.

The rearrangement links TRBV5-4 to TRBJ2-7, with 11 bases aligning to TRBD1. Unmatched junction bases numbered 5, after V lost 4 bases and J lost 5 bases. The CDR3 consists of 14 residues. The germline CDR1 and CDR2 sequences are SGHNT and YYREEE (reference sequence). The CDR3 region is CASSPGQGVHEQYF. The CDR3 DNA is TGTGCCAGCAGCCCGGGACAGGGGGTCCACGAGCAGTACTTC.

A remark on this clone: Other DNA sequences in this sample translate to the same CDR3. The CDR3 coding sequence is TGTGCCAGTAGTAACAGTTATCAGCCCCAGCATTTT. Translating it yields CASSNSYQPQHF. The V and J genes are TRBV19 and TRBJ1-5; D is uncertain. Germline V gives CDR1 LNHDA, CDR2 SQIVND (reference sequence). Trimming took 4 bases from V and 5 from J, leaving 6 bases between them. The CDR3 has 12 residues.

This chain links TRBV11-2 with TRBJ2-1; 8 nucleotides line up with TRBD2. Germline V gene sequence: CDR1 SGHAT, CDR2 FQNNGV. The CDR3 has 15 amino acids. J lost 3 bases, V lost 2 bases, and 3 bases had no gene match. The CDR3 nucleotides are TGTGCCAGCAGCTTAAGACGGGGGGGCTACAATGAGCAGTTCTTC. It translates to CASSLRRGGYNEQFF.

V and J are TRBV19 and TRBJ1-1; tentative D call: TRBD1 (5 bases). CDR1 is LNHDA, CDR2 SQIVND, per germline (reference sequence). The CDR3 spans 14 residues. The V end lost 6 bases, the J end lost 0 bases, and 11 bases lay between the germline ends. The CDR3 DNA is TGTGCCAGTAGGGAGGGGCGGATGAACACTGAAGCTTTCTTT. It codes for CASREGRMNTEAFF.

The CDR3 DNA reads as TGTGCCACCAGCAGAGATAGGGGGGGGGATCAGCCCCAGCATTTT. Its protein product is CATSRDRGGDQPQHF. The chain combines TRBV15 with TRBJ1-5; perhaps TRBD1 as D (6 bases). The CDR3 runs 15 residues. V lost 0 bases and J lost 5, with 11 bases in between. The germline V gene encodes CDR1 LNHNV and CDR2 YYDKDF (reference sequence).

This chain joins TRBV9 and TRBJ2-1; a possible D gene is TRBD1 (5 bases). V dropped 4 bases and J dropped 2 bases, with 10 bases sitting between them. The CDR3 length is 14 residues. The germline V gene encodes CDR1 SGDLS and CDR2 YYNGEE. CDR3 amino acids: CASSSQTAYNEQFF. CDR3 DNA sequence: TGTGCCAGCAGCTCCCAGACAGCCTACAATGAGCAGTTCTTC.

V usage is TRBV7-2 and J usage is TRBJ2-1; D unresolved. The CDR3 is 13 residues long. The germline gives CDR1 SGHTA, CDR2 FQGNSA. Between the trimmed V and J ends, which lost 5 bases and 3 bases, there was a span of 8 bases. Written as DNA, the CDR3 is TGTGCCAGCAGCCTTAGCTACTACAATGAGCAGTTCTTC. It is translated as CASSLSYYNEQFF.

The chain combines TRBV11-1 with TRBJ1-1; 8 bases fit TRBD1. Germline V gene data show CDR1 as SGHAT and CDR2 as FQDESV (reference sequence). CDR3 length: 16 amino acids. Trimming removed 5 bases from V and 0 bases from J; junction bases left unmatched: 8. In DNA, the CDR3 is TGTGCCAGCAGCGCAGACGGACAGGGAATGAACACTGAAGCTTTCTTT. Protein product: CASSADGQGMNTEAFF.

About this clone itself: This same CDR3 is encoded by further DNA sequences in the sample. The V call is TRBV6-5, the J call TRBJ2-7, with D possibly matching TRBD2 (6 bases). The CDR3 extends over 15 amino acids. CDR1 and CDR2 from the germline V gene are MNHEY and SVGAGI. V was shortened by 0 bases and J by 0 bases, with 9 bases between the two germline ends. In DNA, the CDR3 is TGTGCCAGCAGTTACTCGAACGGGGGCTCCTACGAGCAGTACTTC. This sequence encodes CASSYSNGGSYEQYF.

The chain has TRBV2 and TRBJ2-1; possible D gene TRBD2, 7 bases. The V and J ends lost 2 bases and 6 bases respectively, with 17 bases between them. The CDR3 runs 16 residues. The germline CDR1 and CDR2 sequences are SNHLY and FYNNEI. CDR3 nucleotides: TGTGCCAGCAGTGAATTGGGAGGGGGACGAGGCAATGAGCAGTTCTTC. Encoded protein: CASSELGGGRGNEQFF. Full variable domain (outside the CDR3, taken from reference TRBV2 and TRBJ2-1): EPEVTQTPSHQVTQMGQEVILRCVPISNHLYFYWYRQILGQKVEFLVSFYNNEISEKSEIFDDQFSVERPDGSNFTLKIRSTKLEDSAMYFCASSELGGGRGNEQFFGPGTRLTVL.

This clone was recorded once. The genes are TRBV12-3 or TRBV12-4 and TRBJ1-2; D ambiguous. This CDR3 has 13 residues. Trimming removed 3 bases at V and 1 base at J, with 6 bases between. The CDR3 DNA is TGTGCCAGCAGTTTCGGGGATAACTATGGCTACACCTTC. It encodes CASSFGDNYGYTF.

V usage is TRBV4-1 and J usage is TRBJ1-4; D is perhaps TRBD1 (6 bases). The CDR3 has 17 residues. The germline CDR1 and CDR2 sequences are MGHRA and YSYEKL. V lost 4 bases and J lost 8, with 23 bases in between. This CDR3 is CASSPGSRGGVREKLFF. CDR3 nucleotide sequence: TGCGCCAGCAGCCCAGGGAGTAGGGGGGGGGTTCGGGAAAAACTGTTTTTT.

The chain employs TRBV11-2 and TRBJ2-5, with 12 nucleotides matching TRBD2. V lost 1 base, J lost 1 base, and 4 bases stayed unmatched. This CDR3 region has 17 residues. Germline V gene lookup returns CDR1 SGHAT and CDR2 FQNNGV. DNA of the CDR3: TGTGCCAGCAGCTTAGCCCTGGGACTAGCGGGCCAAGAGACCCAGTACTTC. Encoded protein: CASSLALGLAGQETQYF.